Detailed here is one TCR beta chain. The antigen is undetermined. This record comes from a study of PD-1 blockade in classical Hodgkin lymphoma. The study's findings and limits: Significant TCR diversity gains by C4D1 occurred in CD4+ but not CD8+ cells. Some patients started nivolumab under 1 year after ASCT, and they were excluded.

Relapses following autologous stem cell transplantation were seen in all patients, with brentuximab vedotin exposure varying. After PBMCs were thawed, their CD8+ T cells were isolated by magnetic negative selection. The data were produced by immunoSEQ multiplex PCR, yet TCRdb's version contains in-frame clones alone and is incomplete. Of roughly 5,600 clones in the sample, under 90% were seen once. The sample consisted of CD8+ T cells from blood, taken at baseline. The receptor comes from a human donor with classical Hodgkin lymphoma.

CDR3 region: CASSQDLGRSSDEQYF. The CDR3 DNA reads TGCGCCAGCAGCCAAGATCTTGGGCGCAGTAGTGACGAGCAGTACTTC. J is TRBJ2-7 and V is TRBV4-3, with unresolved D. Trimming took 0 bases from V and 5 from J, leaving 17 bases between them. CDR1 is LGHNA, CDR2 YSLEER, per germline. This CDR3 has 16 residues.